The 18 T cell receptor beta chains in this list originate from one sample, sequenced in a study of OX40 agonist ivuxolimab in advanced cancers. The method was immunoSEQ multiplex PCR; TCRdb's version includes in-frame clones alone and lacks a portion of them. The table lists 73,000 or so clones, 92% of them singletons. Material: CD4+ or CD8+ T cells sorted from blood, obtained in a trial of the OX40 agonist ivuxolimab. These TCRs come from an adult with an advanced solid tumor such as melanoma, head and neck, liver or kidney cancer.

The chain combines TRBV15 with TRBJ1-1, with D perhaps matching TRBD1 (6 bases). Germline CDR1 reads LNHNV; CDR2 reads YYDKDF (reference sequence). The CDR3 loop spans 15 amino acids. The ends were cut back, 5 bases at V and 8 bases at J, with 21 bases in the middle. The CDR3 loop is CATSGGRGVNSEAFF. DNA for the CDR3: TGTGCCACCAGCGGGGGAAGGGGGGTGAACAGCGAAGCTTTCTTT.

This chain joins TRBV7-9 and TRBJ2-3, with 7 positions matching TRBD2. V trimming: 5 bases; J trimming: 4 bases; junction bases outside the gene matches: 15. Germline CDR1 reads SEHNR; CDR2 reads FQNEAQ (reference sequence). The length of the CDR3 is 17 residues. The CDR3, as DNA: TGTGCCAGCAGCGCCCCGGGGGGAAATATATATCCAGATACGCAGTATTTT. The encoded protein is CASSAPGGNIYPDTQYF.

This clone was observed a single time. This chain joins TRBV2 and TRBJ2-1; D is possibly TRBD1 (6 bases). This CDR3 has 14 amino acids. With 10 bases removed from V and 3 bases from J, the gap between germline ends came to 16 bases. Germline values: CDR1 SNHLY, CDR2 FYNNEI. The CDR3 DNA sequence: TGTGCCACCGCCGGACAGCCCATCTACAATGAGCAGTTCTTC. This encodes CATAGQPIYNEQFF. Variable domain in full (rest from reference TRBV2 and TRBJ2-1): EPEVTQTPSHQVTQMGQEVILRCVPISNHLYFYWYRQILGQKVEFLVSFYNNEISEKSEIFDDQFSVERPDGSNFTLKIRSTKLEDSAMYFCATAGQPIYNEQFFGPGTRLTVL.

The chain uses TRBV18 and TRBJ2-3, with 7 bases fitting TRBD2. The CDR3 is 14 amino acids. V shed 6 bases and J 1 base; nucleotides not matched to a gene: 4. Per the germline V gene, CDR1 is KGHSH and CDR2 is LQKENI. DNA of the CDR3: TGTGCCAGCTCCGTCCGGGGGGGCACAGATACGCAGTATTTT. Translation: CASSVRGGTDTQYF.

This rearrangement joins TRBV2 to TRBJ2-3; no reliable D call. Between the trimmed V and J ends, which lost 4 bases and 2 bases, there was a span of 10 bases. Germline CDR1 is SNHLY and CDR2 is FYNNEI. The CDR3 totals 14 residues. The chain's CDR3 is CASSARTDTDTQYF. CDR3 coding DNA: TGTGCCAGCAGTGCCAGGACGGACACAGATACGCAGTATTTT.

This sequence joins TRBV5-5 and TRBJ2-3; D gene ambiguous. Germline loops: CDR1 SGHKS, CDR2 YYEKEE (reference sequence). With 4 bases removed from V and 5 bases from J, the gap between germline ends came to 8 bases. CDR3 length equals 12 residues. In nucleotides, the CDR3 is TGTGCCAGCAGCCTAAGGTTAGATACGCAGTATTTT. Protein: CASSLRLDTQYF.

CDR3 in amino acids: CATSTRTGSWNTIYF. CDR3 coding DNA: TGTGCCACCAGCACTAGGACAGGGTCCTGGAACACCATATATTTT. V and J are TRBV15 and TRBJ1-3, with TRBD1 matching over 8 bases. The CDR3 loop spans 15 amino acids. V was clipped by 4 bases and J by 7 bases; unmatched bases: 9. CDR1 is LNHNV, CDR2 YYDKDF, per germline (reference sequence).

The chain has TRBV5-1 and TRBJ2-7; 7 bases align to TRBD1. V shed 5 bases and J 4 bases; nucleotides not matched to a gene: 0. The CDR3 loop spans 11 amino acids. Looked up from germline, CDR1 is SGHRS and CDR2 is YFSETQ. Written as DNA, the CDR3 is TGCGCCAGCAGACAGGGGTACGAGCAGTACTTC. This gives the protein CASRQGYEQYF.

The rearrangement uses TRBV5-1 and TRBJ2-3; 7 bases match TRBD1. This CDR3 comprises 16 residues. V trimming: 3 bases; J trimming: 4 bases; junction bases outside the gene matches: 11. Germline assignment: CDR1 SGHRS and CDR2 YFSETQ. The chain's CDR3 is CASSSLEGARADTQYF. DNA for the CDR3: TGCGCCAGCAGCTCCCTCGAGGGGGCGCGGGCAGATACGCAGTATTTT.

V is TRBV7-9 and J is TRBJ2-3, with D uncertain. Trimming took off 3 bases at V and 1 base at J, with 2 bases between the two ends. Germline CDR1 reads SEHNR; CDR2 reads FQNEAQ (reference sequence). This CDR3 region has 12 residues. As DNA, the CDR3 is TGTGCCAGCAGCTTCGGCACAGATACGCAGTATTTT. It is translated as CASSFGTDTQYF.

V usage is TRBV27 and J usage is TRBJ2-7; 7 nucleotides agree with TRBD2. Trimming removed 0 bases from V and 4 bases from J; junction bases left unmatched: 6. This CDR3 region has 15 residues. Germline values: CDR1 MNHEY, CDR2 SMNVEV (reference sequence). The CDR3 nucleotides read TGTGCCAGCAGTTTATCGCCGGGGGGTGTTTACGAGCAGTACTTC. Translated: CASSLSPGGVYEQYF.

In DNA form, the CDR3 reads TGTGCCAGCAGCAACGGACAGGGAGTCGCCTACGAGCAGTACTTC. Translated, it gives CASSNGQGVAYEQYF. The gene calls are TRBV5-8 and TRBJ2-7; TRBD1 matches 8 bases. The CDR3 totals 15 residues. Losses at the gene ends were 4 bases for V and 2 bases for J; bases not matched to a gene: 8. Germline V CDR1 and CDR2: SGHTS, YDEGEE.

The V and J genes are TRBV19 and TRBJ1-3; D is uncertain. V gave up 1 base and J gave up 3 bases, with 7 bases separating them. Germline V gene data show CDR1 as LNHDA and CDR2 as SQIVND (reference sequence). This CDR3 is built from 14 residues. CDR3 protein: CASSIAPDGNTIYF. The CDR3 region has the DNA TGTGCCAGTAGTATAGCCCCCGATGGAAACACCATATATTTT.

This clone occurred a few times. This chain uses TRBV9 with TRBJ2-1, with D unresolved. Between the trimmed V and J ends, which lost 0 bases and 2 bases, there was a span of 3 bases. The CDR3 is 13 amino acids. Germline V gene data show CDR1 as SGDLS and CDR2 as YYNGEE. CDR3 region: CASSVEAYNEQFF. Here the CDR3 DNA reads TGTGCCAGCAGCGTAGAAGCCTACAATGAGCAGTTCTTC. The full variable domain, in which reference TRBV9 and TRBJ2-1 provide the parts outside the CDR3, is DSGVTQTPKHLITATGQRVTLRCSPRSGDLSVYWYQQSLDQGLQFLIQYYNGEERAKGNILERFSAQQFPDLHSELNLSSLELGDSALYFCASSVEAYNEQFFGPGTRLTVL.

This sequence joins TRBV9 and TRBJ2-1; the match to TRBD2 covers 7 bases. Germline V CDR1 and CDR2: SGDLS, YYNGEE. The V and J ends lost 0 bases and 6 bases, in that order; junction bases with no gene match: 27. The length of the CDR3 is 22 residues. Here the CDR3 DNA reads TGTGCCAGCAGCGTAGCTCGAGGCCTGACGGGTATGTCTGAGCGGGGAATCAATGAGCAGTTCTTC. Translating it yields CASSVARGLTGMSERGINEQFF.

The rearrangement uses TRBV7-6 and TRBJ2-1, with TRBD2 matching 10 bases. The CDR3 totals 15 residues. J lost 9 bases, V lost 1 base, and 6 bases had no gene match. Per germline, CDR1 SGHVS and CDR2 FNYEAQ. The CDR3 DNA follows: TGTGCCAGCAGCTTAGGTACTAGCGGGGTGGGTGAGCAGTTCTTC. It yields the protein CASSLGTSGVGEQFF.

The CDR3 DNA reads TGTGCCAGCAGCCTGGACAGGGGGGGCGAGCAGTACTTC. Translation gives CASSLDRGGEQYF. The rearrangement uses TRBV7-4 and TRBJ2-7; 10 bases are a match to TRBD1. The CDR3 consists of 13 residues. V trimming: 5 bases; J trimming: 6 bases; junction bases outside the gene matches: 4. Germline V gene data show CDR1 as SGHVT and CDR2 as SQSDAQ.

The chain has TRBV4-2 and TRBJ1-1; D ambiguous. The V end lost 1 base, the J end lost 1 base, and 10 bases lay between the germline ends. The CDR3 has 15 residues. Germline CDR1 and CDR2: LGHNA and YNFKEQ. CDR3 nucleotides: TGTGCCAGCAGCCAAGGTCTCGGGCCGAACACTGAAGCTTTCTTT. Translating it yields CASSQGLGPNTEAFF.